Sequencing of this TCR beta chain was carried out in a study of T cell responses to AZD1222 COVID-19 vaccine. V was cut by 2 bases and J by 1 base, with 12 bases left in between. Germline values: CDR1 SGHTS, CDR2 YDEGEE. This CDR3 region has 15 residues. With regard to this clone: The antigen is undetermined.

Study observations and caveats: The reported proportion of spike-specific TCRs targeting unmutated variant regions was nearly half. Most donors were white British and more were female, and clonal diversity was possibly underestimated. Only a handful of AZD1222 recipients were seropositive at baseline. Samples come after the peak T cell response, not at day 14.

This table comes from immunoSEQ multiplex PCR, and its TCRdb copy is limited to in-frame clones, with some not included. The sample lists tens of thousands of clones, about 78% occurring once. This chain uses TRBV5-8 with TRBJ1-1; D is unclear. The specimen was peripheral blood, collected on day 0 of AZD1222 vaccination. The sequence derives from an adult in good health. CDR3: CASSFLRLQNTEAFF. CDR3 nucleotides: TGTGCCAGCAGCTTTCTAAGGCTCCAGAACACTGAAGCTTTCTTT.